One sample yielded the 25 T cell receptor beta chains listed below, sequenced in a study of T cell changes during pregnancy in multiple sclerosis. Assay: immunoSEQ multiplex PCR; the TCRdb copy retains only in-frame clones and omits some. The table has approximately 41,000 clones, about 92% seen once. Sequencing was performed on CD8+ T cells from peripheral blood mononuclear cells, taken in the first trimester of pregnancy. These receptor sequences come from a female donor with multiple sclerosis, enrolled in a pregnancy study.

The chain combines TRBV2 with TRBJ2-7; 9 positions match TRBD1. The germline V gene encodes CDR1 SNHLY and CDR2 FYNNEI. Trimming cost V 7 bases and J 6 bases; bases outside gene matches: 7. CDR3 length: 13 amino acids. In nucleotides, the CDR3 is TGTGCCAGCATCGGGACAGGGTCCCCCGAGCAGTACTTC. Translated: CASIGTGSPEQYF.

Of note for this clone: At one boundary the junction diverges from the germline segment, which might be a read error. V usage is TRBV7-8 and J usage is TRBJ2-2; no definite D call. Per germline, CDR1 SGHVS and CDR2 FQNEAQ. CDR3 length: 13 residues. This CDR3 is CASSLENSGELFF. The CDR3 DNA follows: TGTGCCAGCAGCCTAGAGAACTCCGGGGAGCTGTTTTTT.

V usage is TRBV14 and J usage is TRBJ1-1; D unresolved. CDR3 length equals 17 residues. CDR1 is SGHDN, CDR2 FVKESK, per germline. V was pared by 0 bases and J by 0 bases, with 14 bases between. CDR3 loop: CASSQDNTPPMNTEAFF. The CDR3, as DNA: TGTGCCAGCAGCCAAGATAATACCCCGCCTATGAACACTGAAGCTTTCTTT.

This sequence joins TRBV4-1 and TRBJ2-5; D is undetermined. The ends were cut back, 1 base at V and 4 bases at J, with 7 bases in the middle. CDR1 is MGHRA and CDR2 is YSYEKL in the germline V gene. This CDR3 is built from 13 residues. The CDR3 DNA follows: TGCGCCAGCAGCCAAGGCGGTGGAGAGACCCAGTACTTC. Its protein is CASSQGGGETQYF.

V is TRBV5-1 and J is TRBJ2-1, with TRBD2 matching 7 bases. The CDR3 totals 16 residues. CDR1 SGHRS and CDR2 YFSETQ come from the germline V gene. The J segment lost 2 bases and the V segment lost 0 bases, leaving 5 bases of the junction unmatched. In nucleotides, the CDR3 is TGCGCCAGCAGCTTGGGTTACGGGGGGACCTACAATGAGCAGTTCTTC. Its translation: CASSLGYGGTYNEQFF.

The J gene is TRBJ1-5, the V gene TRBV10-3; 7 positions match TRBD1. V lost 3 bases to trimming and J lost 1 base; unmatched junction nucleotides: 3. CDR1 is ENHRY and CDR2 is SYGVKD in the germline V gene. The CDR3 loop spans 15 amino acids. CDR3 residues: CAISDTGASNQPQHF. For the CDR3, the DNA is TGTGCCATCAGTGATACAGGGGCAAGCAATCAGCCCCAGCATTTT.

This rearrangement joins TRBV29-1 to TRBJ1-2; the match to TRBD1 covers 7 bases. V dropped 4 bases and J dropped 3; count of bases not matched to a gene: 8. Per the germline V gene, CDR1 is SQVTM and CDR2 is ANQGSEA. The CDR3 is 14 residues long. CDR3 sequence: CSVVWQGGHYGYTF. The CDR3 DNA reads as TGCAGCGTTGTTTGGCAGGGGGGACACTATGGCTACACCTTC. Full variable domain (missing parts from reference TRBV29-1 and TRBJ1-2): SAVISQKPSRDICQRGTSLTIQCQVDSQVTMMFWYRQQPGQSLTLIATANQGSEATYESGFVIDKFPISRPNLTFSTLTVSNMSPEDSSIYLCSVVWQGGHYGYTFGSGTRLTVV.

The chain uses TRBV27 and TRBJ1-2; D is uncertain. The CDR3 length is 14 residues. Germline CDR1 MNHEY, CDR2 SMNVEV (reference sequence). Trimming removed 5 bases at V and 14 bases at J, with 24 bases between. The CDR3 region has the DNA TGTGCCAGCAGTCCACGTTGGGCGGGTCTTGGTTGTACCTTC. Its translation: CASSPRWAGLGCTF.

As DNA, the CDR3 is TGCGCCAGCAGCCCCGGGGGGGCTGGAAACACCATATATTTT. Translated, it gives CASSPGGAGNTIYF. This rearrangement joins TRBV4-1 to TRBJ1-3; tentative D call: TRBD1 (5 bases). Deletions cut 4 bases from V and 2 bases from J, with 9 bases between. This CDR3 spans 14 amino acids. Germline values: CDR1 MGHRA, CDR2 YSYEKL.

This chain connects TRBV9 to TRBJ2-2, with D tentatively TRBD1 (5 bases). The V gene's germline CDR1 is SGDLS and CDR2 YYNGEE. The V end was cut by 0 bases, the J end by 6 bases, with 9 bases between. The CDR3 spans 14 residues. CDR3: CASSVEGFPGELFF. The CDR3 DNA reads as TGTGCCAGCAGCGTAGAGGGGTTTCCCGGGGAGCTGTTTTTT.

V gene TRBV4-1 combines with J gene TRBJ2-5; TRBD2 matches 8 bases. The ends lost 1 base at V and 1 base at J; junction bases unmatched: 8. The germline V gene has CDR1 MGHRA and CDR2 YSYEKL. The CDR3 contains 17 residues. In DNA form, the CDR3 reads TGCGCCAGCAGCCAAGCCCTATTCACTAGCGGCCAAGAGACCCAGTACTTC. Translated, it gives CASSQALFTSGQETQYF.

The CDR3 nucleotides read TGTGCCAGCAGCTTGGGGGAGCTAGGGGGTCTGGAGCAGTACTTC. Its protein product is CASSLGELGGLEQYF. The chain joins TRBV7-2 to TRBJ2-7; a possible D gene is TRBD1 (6 bases). V lost 3 bases to trimming and J lost 7 bases, with 19 bases between them. The CDR3 length is 15 residues. Germline assignment: CDR1 SGHTA and CDR2 FQGNSA. The full variable domain, rest sourced from reference TRBV7-2 and TRBJ2-7, is GAGVSQSPSNKVTEKGKDVELRCDPISGHTALYWYRQSLGQGLEFLIYFQGNSAPDKSGLPSDRFSAERTGGSVSTLTIQRTQQEDSAVYLCASSLGELGGLEQYFGPGTRLTVT.

This chain links TRBV5-4 with TRBJ2-3, with a weak D call TRBD1 (5 bases). Germline loops: CDR1 SGHNT, CDR2 YYREEE (reference sequence). Trimming pared 4 bases from V and 6 bases from J, leaving 18 bases between. There are 15 residues in the CDR3. The CDR3 coding sequence is TGTGCCAGCAGCCCCGGCCCAGGGCTATCCGATACGCAGTATTTT. Translation: CASSPGPGLSDTQYF.

Turning to this clone: Germline is not matched at one junction end, which may reflect a read error. V and J are TRBV7-2 and TRBJ2-7, with D hard to call. This CDR3 comprises 14 residues. The germline gives CDR1 SGHTA, CDR2 FQGNSA. The CDR3 DNA sequence: TGTGCCAGCAGCGCGATTCTGGGCTCCAACGAGCAGTACTTC. Amino acid sequence: CASSAILGSNEQYF.

This clone has a single count. This rearrangement joins TRBV5-4 to TRBJ2-7, with D maybe TRBD2 (6 bases). Germline CDR1 reads SGHNT; CDR2 reads YYREEE (reference sequence). The CDR3 has 14 amino acids. The ends were cut back, 2 bases at V and 6 bases at J, with 15 bases in the middle. This CDR3 is CASSFWGAGTEQYF. The DNA of the CDR3 is TGTGCCAGCAGCTTTTGGGGAGCGGGTACCGAGCAGTACTTC.

This clone occurred once. The chain employs TRBV7-9 and TRBJ1-2; TRBD1 is a possible D gene (5 bases). V was pared by 2 bases and J by 5 bases, with 12 bases between. CDR1 is SEHNR, CDR2 FQNEAQ, per germline (reference sequence). The CDR3 is 14 residues long. DNA of the CDR3: TGTGCCAGCAGCTTACAGGGTTTTTCTTATGGCTACACCTTC. Protein product: CASSLQGFSYGYTF. Based on the CDR3 plus reference TRBV7-9 and TRBJ1-2, the full variable domain is DTGVSQNPRHKITKRGQNVTFRCDPISEHNRLYWYRQTLGQGPEFLTYFQNEAQLEKSRLLSDRFSAERPKGSFSTLEIQRTEQGDSAMYLCASSLQGFSYGYTFGSGTRLTVV.

V and J are TRBV5-6 and TRBJ2-7, with D possibly being TRBD1 (6 bases). Looked up from germline, CDR1 is SGHDT and CDR2 is YYEEEE. Trimming left V 3 bases short and J 5 bases short, with 12 bases between. The CDR3 contains 13 residues. The CDR3 DNA reads as TGTGCCAGCAGCTGGACAGATCCCGACGAGCAGTACTTC. Amino acids: CASSWTDPDEQYF.

This clone was detected once. The rearrangement joins TRBV6-5 to TRBJ1-3; no clear D gene. This CDR3 is 13 amino acids long. Germline CDR1 is MNHEY and CDR2 is SVGAGI. V was cut by 0 bases and J by 4 bases, with 4 bases left in between. CDR3 loop: CASSYSEGNTIYF. CDR3 sequence (DNA): TGTGCCAGCAGTTACTCGGAGGGAAACACCATATATTTT.

V is TRBV29-1 and J is TRBJ1-2; D ambiguous. This CDR3 is 13 amino acids long. Germline-derived CDR1 and CDR2 are SQVTM and ANQGSEA. Trimming stripped 4 bases from V and 1 base from J, with 10 bases between. The CDR3 sequence: CSVAGQVNYGYTF. In DNA, the CDR3 is TGCAGCGTTGCAGGTCAAGTTAACTATGGCTACACCTTC.

This clone has a count of ten or more. The V call is TRBV7-8, the J call TRBJ2-7; 15 bases are shared with TRBD2. Germline values: CDR1 SGHVS, CDR2 FQNEAQ. CDR3 length: 16 amino acids. Germline trimming cut 5 bases from V and 3 bases from J; bases unmatched to any gene: 5. CDR3 sequence (DNA): TGTGCCAGCAGCAATGGACTAGCGGGGGGGTACTACGAGCAGTACTTC. Translating it yields CASSNGLAGGYYEQYF.

The chain uses TRBV19 and TRBJ2-1, with D perhaps matching TRBD1 (6 bases). This CDR3 is built from 14 residues. Germline loops: CDR1 LNHDA, CDR2 SQIVND (reference sequence). V was pared by 7 bases and J by 2 bases, with 12 bases between. In DNA, the CDR3 is TGTGCCAGTAAAGGACAGACCCCCTACAATGAGCAGTTCTTC. Translating it yields CASKGQTPYNEQFF.

The chain uses TRBV7-9 and TRBJ1-5; D not certain. Germline V gene data show CDR1 as SEHNR and CDR2 as FQNEAQ (reference sequence). Trimming removed 1 base at V and 0 bases at J, with 7 bases between. The CDR3 loop spans 15 amino acids. The CDR3 DNA is TGTGCCAGCAGCTTAGGGGCAGATAGCAATCAGCCCCAGCATTTT. Amino acid sequence: CASSLGADSNQPQHF.

This clone was recorded only once. The V call is TRBV11-2, the J call TRBJ1-2; D perhaps matches TRBD1 (6 bases). The V gene's germline CDR1 is SGHAT and CDR2 FQNNGV. V lost 9 bases and J 5 bases, leaving 16 bases between the germline ends. The CDR3 is made up of 13 amino acids. This chain's CDR3 is CASSLGAPYGYTF. CDR3 DNA sequence: TGTGCCAGTTCCTTGGGGGCGCCATATGGCTACACCTTC.

The chain has TRBV29-1 and TRBJ2-1; 10 bases agree with TRBD2. J was trimmed by 10 bases and V by 1 base; bases with no gene match: 10. The CDR3 is 15 amino acids. In germline, CDR1 is SQVTM, CDR2 ANQGSEA. CDR3 amino acids: CSVEAPSGRPLEQFF. In nucleotides, the CDR3 is TGCAGCGTTGAAGCCCCTAGCGGGAGACCCTTGGAGCAGTTCTTC.

This clone was detected only once. The chain employs TRBV7-9 and TRBJ2-7; TRBD1 matches 8 bases. Germline CDR1 and CDR2: SEHNR and FQNEAQ (reference sequence). The CDR3 sequence is 14 residues long. V shed 0 bases, J shed 6 bases, and the junction held 4 bases outside the gene matches. The CDR3 sequence is CASSLAGTGSEQYF. In DNA form, the CDR3 reads TGTGCCAGCAGCTTAGCGGGGACAGGTTCCGAGCAGTACTTC.